This T cell receptor beta chain was documented in a study of breast tumors, draining lymph nodes, adjacent tissues. TCRdb ran MiXCR on the multiplex PCR reads and lists one entry per CDR3 protein. The data show 130,000 or so distinct CDR3 sequences, approximately 21% seen once. Germline CDR1 is SGHDN and CDR2 is FVKESK. V was trimmed by 0 bases and J by 0 bases, leaving 2 bases between them. The CDR3 is 13 amino acids. The lymph nodes were axillary draining lymph nodes from breast cancer patients. The TCR was taken from a female donor with breast cancer. Some clones in this sample may be carry-over from other donors' samples. Sequences were obtained from axillary lymph node tissue. The J gene is TRBJ1-1, the V gene TRBV14, with unresolved D. The CDR3 DNA reads TGTGCCAGCAGCCAAGATGTGAACACTGAAGCTTTCTTT. Its protein product is CASSQDVNTEAFF.